What follows is one T cell receptor (beta chain) and its context. Measured with immunoSEQ multiplex PCR; TCRdb has only the in-frame clones, and not every one. The data show some 140,000 clones, over 85% seen once. These data belong to a study of control samples from healthy donors and cancer patients. The CDR3 is made up of 13 amino acids. CDR1 is GTSNPN and CDR2 is SVGIG in the germline V gene (reference sequence). Deletions cut 0 bases from V and 6 bases from J, with 9 bases between. The sequence was collected from a man aged 25-45 years in good health. J is TRBJ2-1 and V is TRBV30, with D uncertain. What was sequenced was blood. The CDR3 sequence: CAWSVPASNEQFF. In DNA form, the CDR3 reads TGTGCCTGGAGTGTCCCAGCGTCCAATGAGCAGTTCTTC.